Listed here is a single T cell receptor beta chain. The entry originates in a study of shared clonotypes between healthy human individuals. The protocol was immunoSEQ multiplex PCR, while the TCRdb copy is restricted to in-frame clones and leaves out a portion. The sample consists of roughly 1,000,000 clones, 70% to 80% of them appearing once. Germline V lookup: CDR1 SGDLS, CDR2 YYNGEE. Trimming removed 0 bases at V and 3 bases at J, with 16 bases between. The CDR3 is made up of 16 amino acids. The TCR sequence derives from a man aged 18 to 30 in good health. Some clones in this sample may be carry-over from other donors' samples. The genes are TRBV9 and TRBJ2-7; perhaps D is TRBD1 or TRBD2 (5 bases each). Sequenced sample: memory CD4+ T cells from PBMCs. Specified subset: CD45RA-negative fraction. Here the CDR3 reads CASSVAFGTGFYEQYF. For the CDR3, the DNA is TGTGCCAGCAGCGTAGCTTTCGGGACCGGCTTCTACGAGCAGTACTTC.